The present entry profiles one T cell receptor (beta chain) with its context. The data stem from a study of blood T cell repertoires in COVID-19. The CDR3 covers 16 residues. Germline loops: CDR1 MNHEY, CDR2 SVGEGT. The trim removed 2 bases at V and 2 bases at J, leaving 7 bases unmatched. TCRdb's copy holds only in-frame clones and misses some; the assay was immunoSEQ multiplex PCR. This sample yields under 250,000 clones, of which roughly 86% are seen a single time; approximately 6% belongs to the top ten. This chain connects TRBV6-2 or TRBV6-3 to TRBJ2-3, with TRBD2 matching over 7 bases. This TCR derives from a woman aged 80 or over with COVID-19, enrolled during active disease. The sample comprised peripheral blood. CDR3 nucleotides: TGTGCCAGCAGTTACGGCGCGGGGGTTTCCACAGATACGCAGTATTTT. This gives the protein CASSYGAGVSTDTQYF.